This T cell receptor (beta chain) was sequenced for a study of tumor-infiltrating lymphocytes in primary liver carcinoma. Study-level background: Productive TCRbeta read counts per sample ran from roughly 3.5 to 6.8 million and were similar across tissue types. Overall study findings and caveats: Significantly greater top-250-clone fractions characterized tumors relative to blood (p = 0.039).

TCR beta cDNA came from about 450 ng total RNA, primed with a constant-region primer. Employing slightly modified ARM-PCR, three nested multiplex PCR rounds were run, and these gave rise to the TCR beta libraries. Amplification in the first two PCR rounds was performed using TRBV1-TRBV30 forward primers and a C-beta reverse primer for roughly 10 cycles each. From the multiplex PCR reads, TCRdb called clonotypes with MiXCR, one entry per CDR3 protein. The sample carries around 71,000 distinct CDR3 sequences, 60% to 80% recorded once. V was pared by 5 bases and J by 7 bases, with 5 bases of the junction left unmatched. The length of the CDR3 is 15 residues. Germline V CDR1 and CDR2: SEHNR, FQNEAQ (reference sequence). About this clonotype: Antigen unknown. A much larger clone is a single base away; this may be a read error.

Taking roughly 18-32 mg of unsorted bulk tissue, the authors co-extracted RNA and DNA. No patient had received treatment, and all had chronic HBV infection. Tumor samples all exceeded 90% viable tumor cells. The sequenced material came from liver tumor tissue from sampling region 4. Subset meaning: tumor region T4, right-lateral pole. The chain combines TRBV7-9 with TRBJ2-1, with 13 bases fitting TRBD2. The origin of this receptor is an older woman with primary liver carcinoma and hepatitis B virus infection. The CDR3: CASSPWTSGSNEQFF. The CDR3 DNA reads TGTGCCAGCAGCCCTTGGACTAGCGGGAGTAATGAGCAGTTCTTC.